Presented here are 9 T cell receptor beta chains from one specimen sequenced in a study of PD-L1 blockade in urothelial cancer. TCRdb keeps only in-frame clones here, not all; method: immunoSEQ multiplex PCR. The sample holds 20,000 to 25,000 clones, around nine tenths seen once. Time point indicated: peripheral blood 6 weeks after treatment start. This specimen consisted of PBMCs, obtained around atezolizumab (anti-PD-L1) treatment. Source of these receptors: a woman aged 60-70 years with urothelial cancer.

The CDR3 loop is CASSLTQGGDTEAFF. CDR3 nucleotides: TGTGCCAGCAGCTTAACACAGGGAGGGGACACTGAAGCTTTCTTT. J is TRBJ1-1 and V is TRBV7-6; maybe TRBD1 (6 bases). Trimming took 2 bases from V and 3 from J, leaving 13 bases between them. This CDR3 spans 15 amino acids. Germline V lookup: CDR1 SGHVS, CDR2 FNYEAQ.

This chain uses TRBV7-9 with TRBJ2-7, with 11 bases matching TRBD1. The CDR3 has 14 amino acids. V shed 4 bases, J shed 6 bases, and the junction held 5 bases outside the gene matches. Germline assignment: CDR1 SEHNR and CDR2 FQNEAQ (reference sequence). Here the CDR3 reads CASSSLDRGLEQYF. DNA of the CDR3: TGTGCCAGCAGCTCTCTGGACAGGGGGCTCGAGCAGTACTTC.

The chain combines TRBV7-2 with TRBJ2-2, with 10 bases that match TRBD2. Germline trimming cut 6 bases from V and 8 bases from J; bases unmatched to any gene: 9. The CDR3 spans 15 residues. CDR1 and CDR2 (germline): SGHTA, FQGNSA. The CDR3 sequence: CASRSGTSVYGELFF. The CDR3 DNA is TGTGCCAGCAGATCCGGGACTAGCGTTTATGGGGAGCTGTTTTTT.

The V gene is TRBV7-2, the J gene TRBJ2-1; possibly TRBD2 for D (5 bases). V was pared by 2 bases and J by 9 bases, with 17 bases between. The CDR3 sequence is 15 residues long. Germline CDR1 is SGHTA and CDR2 is FQGNSA. CDR3 region: CASSLRSSAFIEQFF. Here the CDR3 DNA reads TGTGCCAGCAGCTTACGGAGTAGCGCGTTCATTGAGCAGTTCTTC.

The CDR3 DNA follows: TGTGCCAGCAGCTTAGGAGGTGGTGCGAGGGCGAATGAGCAGTTCTTC. This encodes CASSLGGGARANEQFF. The chain employs TRBV7-2 and TRBJ2-1; possibly TRBD2 for D (5 bases). V was pared by 1 base and J by 7 bases, with 17 bases between. This CDR3 is built from 16 residues. Germline CDR1 reads SGHTA; CDR2 reads FQGNSA.

The CDR3 DNA reads TGTGCCAGCAGTTTATATGGTAGCGTCAATGAGCAGTTCTTC. Translation: CASSLYGSVNEQFF. The rearrangement links TRBV27 to TRBJ2-1, with D possibly being TRBD2 (5 bases). CDR1 and CDR2 (germline): MNHEY, SMNVEV (reference sequence). V shed 1 base and J shed 6 bases, with 10 bases lying between them. The CDR3 spans 14 residues.

The rearrangement links TRBV6-5 to TRBJ1-3, with a possible D match to TRBD1 (5 bases). Trimming shortened V by 6 bases and J by 3 bases, and 12 bases separated the two germline ends. The CDR3 runs 14 residues. The V gene's germline CDR1 is MNHEY and CDR2 SVGAGI. The CDR3 DNA reads TGTGCCAGCAGAAGCACAGGATTTGGAAACACCATATATTTT. It encodes CASRSTGFGNTIYF.

The chain carries TRBV9 and TRBJ1-6; 7 nucleotides match TRBD1. CDR3 length equals 15 residues. The V and J ends lost 2 bases and 9 bases, in that order; junction bases with no gene match: 8. Germline V gives CDR1 SGDLS, CDR2 YYNGEE. The CDR3 nucleotides are TGTGCCAGCAGCGTGGGGGACAGTTTGTTTTCACCCCTCCACTTT. Translated, it gives CASSVGDSLFSPLHF. Together with reference TRBV9 and TRBJ1-6, the CDR3 gives the full variable domain: DSGVTQTPKHLITATGQRVTLRCSPRSGDLSVYWYQQSLDQGLQFLIQYYNGEERAKGNILERFSAQQFPDLHSELNLSSLELGDSALYFCASSVGDSLFSPLHFGNGTRLTVT.

A few counts support this clone. This chain joins TRBV10-2 and TRBJ1-1; TRBD1 agrees at 9 bases. Germline CDR1 reads WSHSY; CDR2 reads SAAADI. The CDR3 spans 15 residues. Germline trimming cut 4 bases from V and 3 bases from J; bases unmatched to any gene: 6. Written as DNA, the CDR3 is TGCGCCAGCAGTGGGGTACAGGGGGCGTACACTGAAGCTTTCTTT. Translating it yields CASSGVQGAYTEAFF.